This is a list of T cell receptor beta chains from one sample in a study of Ad26.COV2.S vaccination and SARS-CoV-2 variants. Generated by immunoSEQ multiplex PCR, the TCRdb table keeps only in-frame clones and is missing some. The sample gives some 250,000 clones, around 89% of which show up once; approximately 11% is in the top ten. This specimen consisted of peripheral blood, obtained in a trial of Ad26.COV2.S vaccine versus placebo. These receptors originate from a person aged 18-60 years who received the Ad26.COV2.S COVID-19 vaccine or a placebo. Both conserved end residues are part of each CDR3. Fields, in order: CDR3 length, V gene, J gene, CDR3 protein.

CDR3 length: 11; V gene: TRBV10-3; J gene: TRBJ2-7; CDR3 protein: CAISDLTEQYF
CDR3 length: 14; V gene: TRBV15; J gene: TRBJ2-7; CDR3 protein: CATSRGTGGGEQYF
CDR3 length: 14; V gene: TRBV15; J gene: TRBJ1-3; CDR3 protein: CATSRDGIGNTIYF
CDR3 length: 13; V gene: TRBV3-1/TRBV3-2; J gene: TRBJ2-1; CDR3 protein: CASSQDQGNEQFF
CDR3 length: 13; V gene: TRBV10-3; J gene: TRBJ2-7; CDR3 protein: CAAARDRADEQYF
CDR3 length: 15; V gene: TRBV30; J gene: TRBJ2-1; CDR3 protein: CAWAAGTEIYNEQFF
CDR3 length: 12; V gene: TRBV13; J gene: TRBJ1-1; CDR3 protein: CASSLRTGLTFF
CDR3 length: 15; V gene: TRBV4-2; J gene: TRBJ2-7; CDR3 protein: CASSQDLSSGEKQYF
CDR3 length: 17; V gene: TRBV23-1; J gene: TRBJ2-1; CDR3 protein: CASSQLTSGGLYNEQFF
CDR3 length: 14; V gene: TRBV28; J gene: TRBJ2-5; CDR3 protein: CASIFSGIGETQYF